These 32 T cell receptor beta chains originate from one sample sequenced in a study of liver allograft versus peripheral blood T cells. Study as a whole: Graft-liver T cell receptor repertoires were compared against recipient peripheral blood repertoires.

TCRdb reprocessed the reads via MiXCR and lists one record per CDR3 protein. This table holds some 10,000 distinct CDR3 sequences, approximately 19% found once. The receptors come from a human patient who had a liver transplant. Some T cells could come from the graft donor.

This clonotype is termed medium-sized. The chain combines TRBV6-2 or TRBV6-3 with TRBJ2-3; 11 nucleotides align to TRBD2. The germline V gene encodes CDR1 MNHEY and CDR2 SVGEGT. The V segment lost 6 bases and the J segment 2 bases; nucleotides outside the gene matches: 4. The CDR3 has 15 residues. The CDR3 region has the DNA TGTGCCAGCAGCGGGACTAGCGGAAACACAGATACGCAGTATTTT. It encodes CASSGTSGNTDTQYF.

By share, this clonotype ranks as medium-sized. The V and J genes are TRBV19 and TRBJ2-3, with TRBD2 matching 8 bases. CDR1 and CDR2 (germline): LNHDA, SQIVND (reference sequence). The CDR3 runs to 14 residues. V shed 5 bases and J 3 bases; nucleotides not matched to a gene: 4. DNA of the CDR3: TGTGCCAGTAGTTCGGCGGGAGGAACAGATACGCAGTATTTT. Translation: CASSSAGGTDTQYF. The variable domain in full, completed from reference TRBV19 and TRBJ2-3, reads DGGITQSPKYLFRKEGQNVTLSCEQNLNHDAMYWYRQDPGQGLRLIYYSQIVNDFQKGDIAEGYSVSREKKESFPLTVTSAQKNPTAFYLCASSSAGGTDTQYFGPGTRLTVL.

In its sample, this clonotype is medium-sized. The V call is TRBV7-9, the J call TRBJ2-3; tentative D call: TRBD2 (5 bases). The CDR3 has 13 amino acids. V shed 8 bases and J shed 6 bases, with 15 bases lying between them. The germline V gene encodes CDR1 SEHNR and CDR2 FQNEAQ (reference sequence). The CDR3 DNA follows: TGTGCCAGCGGGAGCGTTGGCCCCGATACGCAGTATTTT. Translated: CASGSVGPDTQYF.

This clonotype qualifies as medium-sized. The V and J genes are TRBV24-1 and TRBJ1-1; possibly TRBD1 for D (6 bases). V gave up 4 bases and J gave up 6 bases, with 14 bases separating them. The CDR3 runs 14 residues. Germline assignment: CDR1 KGHDR and CDR2 SFDVKD. CDR3 loop: CATSENRDVAEAFF. In DNA form, the CDR3 reads TGTGCCACCAGTGAGAACAGGGATGTGGCTGAAGCTTTCTTT.

The V and J genes are TRBV20-1 and TRBJ2-4; the match to TRBD2 covers 8 bases. Germline V lookup: CDR1 DFQATT, CDR2 SNEGSKA (reference sequence). V was pared by 4 bases and J by 4 bases, with 6 bases of the junction left unmatched. This CDR3 is built from 14 residues. The CDR3 DNA follows: TGCAGTGCTAAATGGACTAGCACAAAAAACATTCAGTACTTC. Protein product: CSAKWTSTKNIQYF.

The chain has TRBV11-3 and TRBJ2-1; tentatively, D is TRBD2 (5 bases). CDR1 and CDR2 (germline): SGHNT, YENEEA. This CDR3 comprises 15 residues. V lost 1 base, J lost 2 bases, and 9 bases lay in between. DNA of the CDR3: TGTGCCAGCAGCTTAGGACGGGATGCCTACAATGAGCAGTTCTTC. Its protein is CASSLGRDAYNEQFF.

This clonotype came up a few times. The J gene is TRBJ1-1, the V gene TRBV19; weak D call: TRBD1 (5 bases). Trimming shortened V by 9 bases and J by 7 bases, and 21 bases separated the two germline ends. CDR1 is LNHDA and CDR2 is SQIVND in the germline V gene (reference sequence). This CDR3 spans 14 amino acids. In nucleotides, the CDR3 is TGTGCCAGCCTCCGATCCGGGACCCTTGTTGAAGCTTTCTTT. It yields the protein CASLRSGTLVEAFF.

This chain connects TRBV20-1 to TRBJ1-5, with D possibly matching TRBD1 (5 bases). The V gene's germline CDR1 is DFQATT and CDR2 SNEGSKA (reference sequence). The CDR3 has 15 amino acids. Trimming removed 0 bases from V and 11 bases from J, with 20 bases in between. The chain's CDR3 is CSARDPGQSGFTQHF. The CDR3 DNA is TGCAGTGCTAGAGATCCAGGGCAGAGCGGGTTCACCCAGCATTTT.

This clonotype turned up a few times. The CDR3 DNA sequence: TGTGCCAGCAGTGAAACTAGCTTGGGTCTGAACGAGCAGTACTTC. It yields the protein CASSETSLGLNEQYF. The chain links TRBV6-1 to TRBJ2-7; a weak D match, TRBD2 (6 bases). CDR3 length: 15 residues. Germline CDR1 is MNHNS and CDR2 is SASEGT. V was trimmed by 2 bases and J by 5 bases, leaving 16 bases between them.

By proportion, this clonotype is medium-sized. This sequence joins TRBV6-1 and TRBJ2-3; TRBD2 matches at 9 bases. The CDR3 is 15 residues long. With 6 bases clipped from V and 1 base from J, the junction kept 5 bases outside the gene matches. CDR1 is MNHNS and CDR2 is SASEGT in the germline V gene. CDR3 DNA sequence: TGTGCCAGCAGCCTACTAGCGGGCGGCACAGATACGCAGTATTTT. Residues: CASSLLAGGTDTQYF.

The chain has TRBV19 and TRBJ2-7, with 9 nucleotides matching TRBD2. The V gene's germline CDR1 is LNHDA and CDR2 SQIVND (reference sequence). The J segment lost 9 bases and the V segment lost 6 bases, leaving 6 bases of the junction unmatched. CDR3 length: 12 amino acids. The CDR3 sequence is CASSTAGGGQYF. The CDR3 DNA reads as TGTGCCAGTAGCACCGCGGGGGGGGGGCAGTACTTC.

In this sample, this clonotype turned up many times. This chain links TRBV6-6 with TRBJ2-5; TRBD1 might be the D (5 bases). Trimming stripped 4 bases from V and 4 bases from J, with 16 bases between. CDR3 length equals 15 residues. The germline V gene has CDR1 MNHNY and CDR2 SVGAGI (reference sequence). Here the CDR3 DNA reads TGTGCCAGCAGTTCGGACAAGGTGCTAAGAGAGACCCAGTACTTC. Its protein product is CASSSDKVLRETQYF.

This clonotype was detected only a few times. V and J are TRBV6-6 and TRBJ1-2; a weak D match, TRBD1 (5 bases). In germline, CDR1 is MNHNY, CDR2 SVGAGI (reference sequence). The V gene lost 7 bases and the J gene lost 7 bases, with 13 bases spanning the gap. This CDR3 region has 12 residues. For the CDR3, the DNA is TGTGCCAGCACCCGGGGGGGGGGTGGCTACACCTTC. It translates to CASTRGGGGYTF.

By sample fraction, this clonotype is medium-sized (0.01 to 0.1%). This chain joins TRBV18 and TRBJ2-1, with 9 bases fitting TRBD2. CDR3 length: 14 residues. The trim removed 4 bases at V and 4 bases at J, leaving 2 bases unmatched. CDR1 is KGHSH and CDR2 is LQKENI in the germline V gene. The CDR3 region has the DNA TGTGCCAGCTCACGGACTAGCGAGTACAATGAGCAGTTCTTC. Translated, it gives CASSRTSEYNEQFF.

In its sample, this clonotype ranks as medium-sized (0.01 to 0.1%). V and J are TRBV6-5 and TRBJ2-1; no firm D call. Trimming removed 2 bases at V and 9 bases at J, with 8 bases between. The germline V gene has CDR1 MNHEY and CDR2 SVGAGI. The CDR3 totals 12 residues. CDR3 protein: CASSYASSEQFF. The CDR3 region has the DNA TGTGCCAGCAGTTACGCCTCCAGTGAGCAGTTCTTC.

There are a few counts of this clonotype. V and J are TRBV25-1 and TRBJ1-1, with D tentatively TRBD1 (5 bases). The CDR3 totals 12 residues. CDR1 is MGHDK, CDR2 SYGVNS, per germline. V was pared by 3 bases and J by 10 bases, with 12 bases between. CDR3 sequence: CASSDGGLVAFF. CDR3 DNA: TGTGCCAGCAGTGACGGGGGATTGGTAGCTTTCTTT. Full variable domain (rest looked up from reference TRBV25-1 and TRBJ1-1): EADIYQTPRYLVIGTGKKITLECSQTMGHDKMYWYQQDPGMELHLIHYSYGVNSTEKGDLSSESTVSRIRTEHFPLTLESARPSHTSQYLCASSDGGLVAFFGQGTRLTVV.

This clonotype appeared many times. The chain couples TRBV18 to TRBJ1-1; TRBD1 matches at 7 bases. The germline CDR1 and CDR2 sequences are KGHSH and LQKENI. The ends lost 1 base at V and 4 bases at J; junction bases unmatched: 6. The CDR3 is 15 residues long. This CDR3 reads CASSPQTGIGTEAFF. Here the CDR3 DNA reads TGTGCCAGCTCACCACAGACAGGGATCGGCACTGAAGCTTTCTTT.

In its sample, this clonotype is medium-sized. This sequence joins TRBV27 and TRBJ2-3, with 7 bases matching TRBD2. Germline V gene data show CDR1 as MNHEY and CDR2 as SMNVEV (reference sequence). Germline trimming cut 3 bases from V and 1 base from J; bases unmatched to any gene: 10. The CDR3 is 17 residues long. The CDR3 sequence is CASSFSASGRGTDTQYF. The DNA of the CDR3 is TGTGCCAGCAGTTTCTCAGCTAGCGGAAGGGGCACAGATACGCAGTATTTT.

Within the sample, this clonotype is medium-sized. V gene TRBV27 combines with J gene TRBJ1-3, with unresolved D. CDR3 length: 13 residues. Germline values: CDR1 MNHEY, CDR2 SMNVEV (reference sequence). V lost 2 bases, J lost 2 bases, and 4 bases lay in between. The DNA of the CDR3 is TGTGCCAGCAGTTTAAGGGCTGGAAACACCATATATTTT. Protein: CASSLRAGNTIYF.

Points on this clonotype: A clone one base away is much larger, so this may be a read error. This chain connects TRBV6-6 to TRBJ2-3, with unresolved D. Trimming removed 8 bases at V and 5 bases at J, with 8 bases between. Per the germline V gene, CDR1 is MNHNY and CDR2 is SVGAGI (reference sequence). The CDR3 contains 11 residues. CDR3 in amino acids: CASSRKDTQYF. The CDR3 nucleotides are TGTGCCAGCTCAAGGAAAGATACGCAGTATTTT.

This clonotype came up a few times. The gene calls are TRBV12-3 or TRBV12-4 and TRBJ2-3; no reliable D call. Trimming shortened V by 8 bases and J by 3 bases, and 15 bases separated the two germline ends. This CDR3 region has 14 residues. CDR3 sequence reads: CASGGALGTDTQYF. The CDR3 region has the DNA TGTGCCAGCGGCGGAGCTTTGGGGACAGATACGCAGTATTTT.

V is TRBV6-5 and J is TRBJ2-7; 8 bases are shared with TRBD1. This CDR3 contains 12 residues. The ends lost 6 bases at V and 6 bases at J; junction bases unmatched: 4. Germline V gives CDR1 MNHEY, CDR2 SVGAGI. CDR3 region: CASSRQGLEQYF. The DNA for the CDR3 is TGTGCCAGCAGCCGACAGGGGCTCGAGCAGTACTTC.

In its sample, this clonotype was seen many times. The rearrangement uses TRBV7-9 and TRBJ2-1, with 11 bases that match TRBD2. The V segment lost 1 base and the J segment 3 bases; nucleotides outside the gene matches: 2. Germline CDR1 reads SEHNR; CDR2 reads FQNEAQ (reference sequence). This CDR3 region has 16 residues. DNA for the CDR3: TGTGCCAGCAGCTTAGTAGGACTAGCGGGCTACAATGAGCAGTTCTTC. Amino acid sequence: CASSLVGLAGYNEQFF.

Within the sample, this clonotype is medium-sized. The chain links TRBV5-6 to TRBJ1-2; the D is unclear. The CDR3 length is 16 residues. Germline CDR1 SGHDT, CDR2 YYEEEE. The ends were cut back, 1 base at V and 0 bases at J, with 13 bases in the middle. For the CDR3, the DNA is TGTGCCAGCAGCTTGTATGGCGTGACCACTAACTATGGCTACACCTTC. It encodes CASSLYGVTTNYGYTF.

Concerning this clonotype itself: This could be a read error, since a much larger clone is one nucleotide away. The J gene is TRBJ2-1, the V gene TRBV6-1; D possibly corresponds to TRBD2 (5 bases). The V end lost 3 bases, the J end lost 13 bases, and 28 bases lay between the germline ends. Germline V lookup: CDR1 MNHNS, CDR2 SASEGT. CDR3 length equals 17 residues. This CDR3 reads CASSELVRRRIEPGQFF. The CDR3 DNA reads as TGTGCCAGCAGTGAGTTGGTAAGGAGGAGGATAGAACCGGGTCAGTTCTTC.

The V gene is TRBV9, the J gene TRBJ1-6; D ambiguous. The CDR3 extends over 17 amino acids. The ends were cut back, 2 bases at V and 6 bases at J, with 18 bases in the middle. Germline loops: CDR1 SGDLS, CDR2 YYNGEE. The CDR3 region has the DNA TGTGCCAGCAGCGTCCGGCCCACTCCGACTGTTAATTCACCCCTCCACTTT. Amino acid sequence: CASSVRPTPTVNSPLHF.

Details on this clonotype: This sequence may be a read error, since a much larger clone differs from it by one base. The gene calls are TRBV6-5 and TRBJ2-7; D uncertain. V was shortened by 2 bases and J by 6 bases, with 14 bases between the two germline ends. Germline CDR1 reads MNHEY; CDR2 reads SVGAGI. The CDR3 has 14 amino acids. CDR3 residues: CASSYGIQSVEQYF. CDR3 bases: TGTGCCAGCAGTTACGGGATCCAGTCGGTCGAGCAGTACTTC.

This clonotype is medium-sized by share. The J gene is TRBJ1-4, the V gene TRBV24-1; D gene unclear. Trimming stripped 9 bases from V and 2 bases from J, with 12 bases between. The CDR3 covers 14 residues. The V gene's germline CDR1 is KGHDR and CDR2 SFDVKD. CDR3 DNA: TGTGCCACCGGTGGTGACGGGACTAATGAAAAACTGTTTTTT. This gives the protein CATGGDGTNEKLFF.

This clonotype has a handful of counts. The J gene is TRBJ2-2, the V gene TRBV25-1; TRBD1 matches 9 bases. Germline loops: CDR1 MGHDK, CDR2 SYGVNS. CDR3 size: 18 residues. V was pared by 4 bases and J by 3 bases, with 12 bases of the junction left unmatched. In nucleotides, the CDR3 is TGTGCCAGCAGTGGACGAATCCGGACAGGGGTGGACACCGGGGAGCTGTTTTTT. It is translated as CASSGRIRTGVDTGELFF.

This clonotype has more than one count but fewer than ten. The chain links TRBV5-4 to TRBJ2-6; D might be TRBD1 (6 bases). The ends were cut back, 5 bases at V and 4 bases at J, with 16 bases in the middle. There are 16 residues in the CDR3. Germline V lookup: CDR1 SGHNT, CDR2 YYREEE (reference sequence). Here the CDR3 DNA reads TGTGCCAGCAGTGGGGACACCCGCGCGGGGGCCAACGTCCTGACTTTC. Translating gives CASSGDTRAGANVLTF. Supplemented by reference TRBV5-4 and TRBJ2-6, the full variable domain reads ETGVTQSPTHLIKTRGQQVTLRCSSQSGHNTVSWYQQALGQGPQFIFQYYREEENGRGNFPPRFSGLQFPNYSSELNVNALELDDSALYLCASSGDTRAGANVLTFGAGSRLTVL.

This clonotype appeared a few times. The chain combines TRBV6-6 with TRBJ1-5, with D hard to call. V was trimmed by 5 bases and J by 4 bases, leaving 9 bases between them. Germline V lookup: CDR1 MNHNY, CDR2 SVGAGI (reference sequence). There are 13 residues in the CDR3. Here the CDR3 reads CASSPRANQPQHF. For the CDR3, the DNA is TGTGCCAGCAGTCCGCGGGCTAATCAGCCCCAGCATTTT.

In its sample, this clonotype ranks as medium-sized. This rearrangement joins TRBV29-1 to TRBJ2-5; possibly TRBD2 for D (6 bases). V was pared by 4 bases and J by 3 bases, with 9 bases between. The CDR3 extends over 12 amino acids. CDR1 is SQVTM and CDR2 is ANQGSEA in the germline V gene. The CDR3 bases are TGCAGCGTTGGCCGGGAGAAAGAGACCCAGTACTTC. Translation gives CSVGREKETQYF.